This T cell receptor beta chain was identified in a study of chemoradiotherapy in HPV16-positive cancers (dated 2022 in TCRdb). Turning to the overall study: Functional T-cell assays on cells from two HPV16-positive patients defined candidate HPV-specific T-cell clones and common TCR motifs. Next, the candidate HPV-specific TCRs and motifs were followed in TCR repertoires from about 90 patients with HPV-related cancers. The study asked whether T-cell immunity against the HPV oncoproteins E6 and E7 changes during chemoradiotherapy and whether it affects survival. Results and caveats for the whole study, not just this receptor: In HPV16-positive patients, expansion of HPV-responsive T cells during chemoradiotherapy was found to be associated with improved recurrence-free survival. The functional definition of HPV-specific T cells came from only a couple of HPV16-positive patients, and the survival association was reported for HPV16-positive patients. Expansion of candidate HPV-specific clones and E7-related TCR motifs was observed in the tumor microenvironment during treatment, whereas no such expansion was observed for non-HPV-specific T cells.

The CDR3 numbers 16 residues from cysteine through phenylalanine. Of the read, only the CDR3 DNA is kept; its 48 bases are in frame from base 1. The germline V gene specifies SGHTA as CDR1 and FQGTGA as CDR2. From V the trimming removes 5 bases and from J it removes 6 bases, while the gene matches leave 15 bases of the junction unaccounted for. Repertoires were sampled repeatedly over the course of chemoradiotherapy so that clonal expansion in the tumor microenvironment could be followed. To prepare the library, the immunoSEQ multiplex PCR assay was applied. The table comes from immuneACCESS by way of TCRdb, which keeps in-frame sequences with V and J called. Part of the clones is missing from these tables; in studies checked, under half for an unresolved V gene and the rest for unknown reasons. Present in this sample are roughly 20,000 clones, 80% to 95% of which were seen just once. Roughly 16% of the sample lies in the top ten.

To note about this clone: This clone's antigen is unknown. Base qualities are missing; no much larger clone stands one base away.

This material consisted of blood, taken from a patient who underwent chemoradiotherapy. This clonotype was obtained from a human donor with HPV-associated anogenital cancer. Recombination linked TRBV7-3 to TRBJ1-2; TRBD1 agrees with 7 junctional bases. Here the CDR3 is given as CASSKSPRTGLDGYTF. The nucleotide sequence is TGTGCCAGCAGCAAAAGTCCCCGGACAGGCCTTGATGGCTACACCTTC.